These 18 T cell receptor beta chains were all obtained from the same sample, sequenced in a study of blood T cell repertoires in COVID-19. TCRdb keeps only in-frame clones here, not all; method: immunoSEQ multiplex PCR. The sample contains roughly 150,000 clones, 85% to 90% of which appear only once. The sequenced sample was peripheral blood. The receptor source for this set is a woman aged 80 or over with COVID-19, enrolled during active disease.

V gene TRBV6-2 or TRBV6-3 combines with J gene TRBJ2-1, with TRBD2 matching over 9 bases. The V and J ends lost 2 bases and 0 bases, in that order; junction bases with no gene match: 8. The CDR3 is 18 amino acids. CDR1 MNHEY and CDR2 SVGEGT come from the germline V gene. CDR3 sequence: CASSYDGRLAASYNEQFF. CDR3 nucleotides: TGTGCCAGCAGTTACGATGGGCGACTAGCGGCCTCCTACAATGAGCAGTTCTTC.

The CDR3 region has the DNA TGCAGCGTTGGGGCCACTGGAGCGGGGGTGTACAATGAGCAGTTCTTC. This encodes CSVGATGAGVYNEQFF. The chain carries TRBV29-1 and TRBJ2-1; TRBD2 matches 8 bases. V shed 4 bases and J 4 bases; nucleotides not matched to a gene: 12. Germline values: CDR1 SQVTM, CDR2 ANQGSEA. The CDR3 consists of 16 residues.

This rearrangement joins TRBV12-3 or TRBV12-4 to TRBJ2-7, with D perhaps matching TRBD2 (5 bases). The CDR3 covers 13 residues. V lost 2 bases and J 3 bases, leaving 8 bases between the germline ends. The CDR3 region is CASSLSAGYEQYF. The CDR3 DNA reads TGTGCCAGCAGTTTAAGTGCGGGCTACGAGCAGTACTTC.

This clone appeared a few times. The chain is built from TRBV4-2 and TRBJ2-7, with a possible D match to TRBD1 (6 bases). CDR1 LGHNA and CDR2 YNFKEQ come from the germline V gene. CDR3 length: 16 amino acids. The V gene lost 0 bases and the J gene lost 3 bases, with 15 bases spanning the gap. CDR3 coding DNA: TGTGCCAGCAGCCAAGATTCCAGGGACACCCTCTACGAGCAGTACTTC. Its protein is CASSQDSRDTLYEQYF.

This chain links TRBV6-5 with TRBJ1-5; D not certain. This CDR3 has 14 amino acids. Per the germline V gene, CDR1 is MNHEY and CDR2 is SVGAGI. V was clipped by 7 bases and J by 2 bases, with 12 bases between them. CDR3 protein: CASNRGPRNQPQHF. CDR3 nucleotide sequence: TGTGCCAGCAACAGAGGGCCTCGCAATCAGCCCCAGCATTTT.

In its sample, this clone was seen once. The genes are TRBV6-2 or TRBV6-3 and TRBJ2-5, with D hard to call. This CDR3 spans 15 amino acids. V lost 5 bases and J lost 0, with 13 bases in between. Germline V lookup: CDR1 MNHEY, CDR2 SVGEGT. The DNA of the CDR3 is TGTGCCAGCAGTCCCGCTTGGGCGTACCAAGAGACCCAGTACTTC. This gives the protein CASSPAWAYQETQYF.

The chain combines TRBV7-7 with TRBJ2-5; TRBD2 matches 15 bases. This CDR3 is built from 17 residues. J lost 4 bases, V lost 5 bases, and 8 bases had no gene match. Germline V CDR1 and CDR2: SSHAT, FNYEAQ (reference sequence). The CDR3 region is CASSRGLAGGPGETQYF. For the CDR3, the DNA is TGTGCCAGCAGCCGAGGACTAGCGGGAGGGCCGGGAGAGACCCAGTACTTC.

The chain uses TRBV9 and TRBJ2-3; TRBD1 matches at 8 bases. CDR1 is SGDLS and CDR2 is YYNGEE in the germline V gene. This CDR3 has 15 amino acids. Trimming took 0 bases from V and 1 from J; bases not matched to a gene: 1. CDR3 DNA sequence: TGTGCCAGCAGCGTAGGGGGACAGGGCACAGATACGCAGTATTTT. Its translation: CASSVGGQGTDTQYF. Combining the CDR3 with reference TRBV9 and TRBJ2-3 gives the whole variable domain DSGVTQTPKHLITATGQRVTLRCSPRSGDLSVYWYQQSLDQGLQFLIQYYNGEERAKGNILERFSAQQFPDLHSELNLSSLELGDSALYFCASSVGGQGTDTQYFGPGTRLTVL.

This CDR3 reads CASSQGRGLGSDTQYF. The CDR3 nucleotides are TGCGCCAGCAGCCAGGGTAGGGGTTTAGGTTCAGATACGCAGTATTTT. The chain combines TRBV5-1 with TRBJ2-3, with TRBD1 as a possible D gene (5 bases). This CDR3 has 16 amino acids. CDR1 is SGHRS, CDR2 YFSETQ, per germline. With 4 bases removed from V and 4 bases from J, the gap between germline ends came to 19 bases. Based on the CDR3 plus reference TRBV5-1 and TRBJ2-3, the full variable domain is KAGVTQTPRYLIKTRGQQVTLSCSPISGHRSVSWYQQTPGQGLQFLFEYFSETQRNKGNFPGRFSGRQFSNSRSEMNVSTLELGDSALYLCASSQGRGLGSDTQYFGPGTRLTVL.

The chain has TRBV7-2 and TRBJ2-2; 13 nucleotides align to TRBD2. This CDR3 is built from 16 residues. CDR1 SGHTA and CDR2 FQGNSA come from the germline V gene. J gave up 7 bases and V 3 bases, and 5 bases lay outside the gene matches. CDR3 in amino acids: CASSFGLAGVVGELFF. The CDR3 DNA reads TGTGCCAGCAGCTTCGGACTAGCGGGAGTGGTCGGGGAGCTGTTTTTT.

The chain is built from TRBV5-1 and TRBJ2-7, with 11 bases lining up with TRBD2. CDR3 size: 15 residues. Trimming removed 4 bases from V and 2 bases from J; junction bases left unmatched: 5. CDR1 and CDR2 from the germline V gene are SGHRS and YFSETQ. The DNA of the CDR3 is TGCGCCAGCAGCCCATCTAGCGGGGGGACCTACGAGCAGTACTTC. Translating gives CASSPSSGGTYEQYF.

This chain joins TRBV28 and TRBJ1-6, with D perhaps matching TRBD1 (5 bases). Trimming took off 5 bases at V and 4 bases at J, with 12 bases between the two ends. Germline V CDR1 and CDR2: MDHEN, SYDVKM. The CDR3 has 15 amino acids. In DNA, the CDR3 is TGTGCCAGCAGTGATCGACAGAGTTATAATTCACCCCTCCACTTT. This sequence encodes CASSDRQSYNSPLHF.

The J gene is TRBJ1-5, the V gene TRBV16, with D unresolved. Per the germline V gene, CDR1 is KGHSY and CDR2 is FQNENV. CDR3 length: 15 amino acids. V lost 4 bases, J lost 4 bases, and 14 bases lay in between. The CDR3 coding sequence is TGTGCCAGCAGCCCTACCCGCGGGCCGAATCAGCCCCAGCATTTT. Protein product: CASSPTRGPNQPQHF.

CDR3 sequence (DNA): TGTGCCAGCAGTCGAGACTCGTCAGAGACCCAGTACTTC. This translates into CASSRDSSETQYF. This chain links TRBV2 with TRBJ2-5; no reliable D call. The CDR3 is 13 residues long. Germline V gives CDR1 SNHLY, CDR2 FYNNEI. The germline V and J ends were trimmed by 5 bases and 4 bases, with 11 bases remaining between them.

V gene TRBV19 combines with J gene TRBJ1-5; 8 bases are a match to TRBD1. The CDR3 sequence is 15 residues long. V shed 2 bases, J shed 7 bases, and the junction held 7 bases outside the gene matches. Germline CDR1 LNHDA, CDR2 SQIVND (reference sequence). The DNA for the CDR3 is TGTGCCAGTAGTATAACCGCAGGGGGCCGGCAGCCCCAGCATTTT. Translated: CASSITAGGRQPQHF.

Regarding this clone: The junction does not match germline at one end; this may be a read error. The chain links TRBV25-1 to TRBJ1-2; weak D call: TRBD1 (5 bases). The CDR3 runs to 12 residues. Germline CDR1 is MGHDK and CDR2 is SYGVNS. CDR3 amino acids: CVSSPGWDGYTF. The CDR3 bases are TGTGTCAGCAGTCCAGGGTGGGATGGCTACACCTTC.

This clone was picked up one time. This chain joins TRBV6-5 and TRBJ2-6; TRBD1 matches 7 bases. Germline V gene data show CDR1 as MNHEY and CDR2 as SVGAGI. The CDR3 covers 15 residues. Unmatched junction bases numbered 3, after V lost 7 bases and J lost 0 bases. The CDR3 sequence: CASKYRGSGANVLTF. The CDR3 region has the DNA TGTGCCAGCAAATACAGGGGCTCTGGGGCCAACGTCCTGACTTTC.

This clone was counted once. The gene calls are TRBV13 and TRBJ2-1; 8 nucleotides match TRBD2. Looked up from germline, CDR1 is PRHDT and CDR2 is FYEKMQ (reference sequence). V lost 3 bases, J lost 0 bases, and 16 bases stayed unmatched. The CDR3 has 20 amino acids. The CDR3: CASSLLSFLAGGRSYNEQFF. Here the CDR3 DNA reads TGTGCCAGCAGCTTGCTTAGTTTCCTCGCGGGAGGACGCTCCTACAATGAGCAGTTCTTC.